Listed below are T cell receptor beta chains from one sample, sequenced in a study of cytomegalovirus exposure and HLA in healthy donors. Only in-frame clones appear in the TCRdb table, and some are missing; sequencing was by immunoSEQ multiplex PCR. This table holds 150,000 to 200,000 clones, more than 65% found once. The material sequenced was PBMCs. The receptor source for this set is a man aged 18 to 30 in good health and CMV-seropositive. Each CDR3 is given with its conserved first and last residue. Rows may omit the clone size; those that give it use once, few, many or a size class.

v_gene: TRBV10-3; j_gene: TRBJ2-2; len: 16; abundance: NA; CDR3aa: CAISDLQGADTGELFF
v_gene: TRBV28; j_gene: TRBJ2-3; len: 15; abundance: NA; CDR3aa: CASTVWGHNTDTQYF
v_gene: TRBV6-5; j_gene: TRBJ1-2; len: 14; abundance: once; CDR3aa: CASRRTQGNYDYTF
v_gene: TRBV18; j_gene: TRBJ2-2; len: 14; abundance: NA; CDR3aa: CASSPLSNTGELFF
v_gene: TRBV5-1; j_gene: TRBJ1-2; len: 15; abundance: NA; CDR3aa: CASSQGLGANYGYTF
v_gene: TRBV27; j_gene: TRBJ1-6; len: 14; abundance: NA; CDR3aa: CASSFGGKGSPLHF
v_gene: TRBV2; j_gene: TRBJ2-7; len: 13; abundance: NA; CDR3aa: CARGGQGLSGQYF
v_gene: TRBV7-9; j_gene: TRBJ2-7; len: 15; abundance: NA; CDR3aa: CASSLDGGFSYEQYF
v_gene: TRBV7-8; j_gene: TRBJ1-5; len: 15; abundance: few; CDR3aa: CASSPNRGSNQPQHF
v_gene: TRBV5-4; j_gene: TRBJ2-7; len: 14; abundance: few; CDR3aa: CASSWGGQSYEQYF
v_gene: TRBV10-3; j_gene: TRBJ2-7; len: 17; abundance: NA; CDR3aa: CAISEPDYGGRPHEQYF
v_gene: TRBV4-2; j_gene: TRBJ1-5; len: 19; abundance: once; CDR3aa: CASSQEEPRDIQSNQPQHF
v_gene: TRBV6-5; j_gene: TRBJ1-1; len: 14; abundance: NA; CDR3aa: CASSLDRLSTEAFF
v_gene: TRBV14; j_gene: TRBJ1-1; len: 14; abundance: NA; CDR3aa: CASSQQAINTEAFF
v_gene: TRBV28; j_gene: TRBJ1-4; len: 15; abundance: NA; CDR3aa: CASRTRAATNEKLFF
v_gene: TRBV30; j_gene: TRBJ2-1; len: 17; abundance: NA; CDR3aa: CAWSPFRLAEPHNEQFF
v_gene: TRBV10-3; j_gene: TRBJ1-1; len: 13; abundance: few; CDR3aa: CAITGGPDTEAFF
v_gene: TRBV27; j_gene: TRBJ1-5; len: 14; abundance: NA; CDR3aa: CASSPGTVNQPQHF
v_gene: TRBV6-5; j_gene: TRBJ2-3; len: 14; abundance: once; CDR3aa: CASSKGHPTDTQYF
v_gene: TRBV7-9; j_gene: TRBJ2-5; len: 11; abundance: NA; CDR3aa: CASSVEATQYF
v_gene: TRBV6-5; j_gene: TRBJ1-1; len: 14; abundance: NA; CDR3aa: CASSPDSINTEAFF
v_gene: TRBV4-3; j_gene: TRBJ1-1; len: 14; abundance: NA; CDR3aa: CASSLQTVNTEAFF
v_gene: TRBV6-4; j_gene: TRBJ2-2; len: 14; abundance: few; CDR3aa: CASSSWNRGGELFF
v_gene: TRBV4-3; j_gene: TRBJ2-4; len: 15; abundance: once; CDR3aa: CASSQDVRAKNIQYF
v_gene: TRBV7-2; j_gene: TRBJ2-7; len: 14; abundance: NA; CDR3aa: CASSIRDRGYEQYF
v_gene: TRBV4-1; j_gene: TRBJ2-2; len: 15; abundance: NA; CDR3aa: CASRLREIDTGELFF
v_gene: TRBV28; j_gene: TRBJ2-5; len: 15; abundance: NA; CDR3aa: CASISGTGVQETQYF
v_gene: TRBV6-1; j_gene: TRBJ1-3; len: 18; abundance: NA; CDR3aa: CASSEGRTLTETGNTIYF
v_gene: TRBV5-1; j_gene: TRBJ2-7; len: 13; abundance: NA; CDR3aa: CASSTRDSYEQYF
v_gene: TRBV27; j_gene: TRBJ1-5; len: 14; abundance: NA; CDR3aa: CASSLVRGTQPQHF
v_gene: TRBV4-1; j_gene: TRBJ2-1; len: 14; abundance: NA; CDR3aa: CASSQDLTAPGQFF
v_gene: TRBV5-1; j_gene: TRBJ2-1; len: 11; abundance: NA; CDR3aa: CASRLAVEQFF
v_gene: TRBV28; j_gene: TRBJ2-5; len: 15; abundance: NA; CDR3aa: CASSGGGTYQETQYF
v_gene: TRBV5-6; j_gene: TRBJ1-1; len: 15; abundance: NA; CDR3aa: CASSLKGQGSGEAFF
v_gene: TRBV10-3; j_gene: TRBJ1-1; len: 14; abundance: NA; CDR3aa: CAISDRGTPNEAFF
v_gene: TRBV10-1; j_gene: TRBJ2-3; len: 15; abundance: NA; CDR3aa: CASSLVAGVTDTQYF
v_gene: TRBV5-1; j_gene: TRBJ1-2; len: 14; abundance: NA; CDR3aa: CASSLNWQGGGYTF
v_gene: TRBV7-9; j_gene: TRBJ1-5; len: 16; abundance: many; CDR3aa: CASSLVGAGYHQPQHF
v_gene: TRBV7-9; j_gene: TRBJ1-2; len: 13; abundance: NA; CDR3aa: CASSSPRAYGYTF
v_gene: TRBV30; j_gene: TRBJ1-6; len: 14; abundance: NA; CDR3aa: CAWSAGTANSPLHF
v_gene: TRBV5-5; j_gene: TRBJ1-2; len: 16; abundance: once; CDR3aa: CASSPVVGAANYGYTF
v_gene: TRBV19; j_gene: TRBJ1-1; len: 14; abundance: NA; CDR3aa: CASSIGTRNTEAFF
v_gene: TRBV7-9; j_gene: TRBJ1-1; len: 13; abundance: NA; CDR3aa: CASSLFERERAFF
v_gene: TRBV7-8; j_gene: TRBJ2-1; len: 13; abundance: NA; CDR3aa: CASSLEWGGQQFF
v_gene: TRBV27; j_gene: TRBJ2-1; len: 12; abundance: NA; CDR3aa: CASSELAGDSFF
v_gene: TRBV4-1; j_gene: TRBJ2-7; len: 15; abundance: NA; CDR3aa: CASSADKGFLYEQYF
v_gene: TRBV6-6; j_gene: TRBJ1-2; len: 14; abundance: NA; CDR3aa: CASSYSTRDYGYTF
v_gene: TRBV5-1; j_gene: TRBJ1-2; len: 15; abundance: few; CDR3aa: CASSLATGQGYGYTF